The 16 T cell receptor beta chains in this list originate from one sample, sequenced in a study of T cells after somatic rescue of genetic block. The repertoire was sequenced with immunoSEQ multiplex PCR; TCRdb's copy has only in-frame clones and lacks some. The repertoire includes approximately 110,000 clones, under 95% of them detected once, and about 1.5% sits in the top ten. The sample consisted of peripheral blood mononuclear cells (PBMCs). These receptor sequences come from a woman aged 18-29 years.

This sequence joins TRBV11-3 and TRBJ2-3; TRBD2 matches at 10 bases. Germline loops: CDR1 SGHNT, CDR2 YENEEA. CDR3 length: 14 amino acids. J lost 1 base, V lost 5 bases, and 0 bases had no gene match. CDR3 protein: CASSLAGGTDTQYF. CDR3 DNA sequence: TGTGCCAGCAGCCTAGCGGGGGGCACAGATACGCAGTATTTT.

The V and J genes are TRBV6-5 and TRBJ1-6, with D perhaps TRBD1 (5 bases). V was shortened by 6 bases and J by 9 bases, with 15 bases between the two germline ends. The CDR3 spans 14 residues. CDR1 is MNHEY and CDR2 is SVGAGI in the germline V gene. Written as DNA, the CDR3 is TGTGCCAGCAGCCCCGAACCCCAGGGTTCACCCCTCCACTTT. It yields the protein CASSPEPQGSPLHF.

The chain carries TRBV6-1 and TRBJ2-3, with TRBD1 matching 9 bases. Looked up from germline, CDR1 is MNHNS and CDR2 is SASEGT. The V and J ends lost 1 base and 4 bases, in that order; junction bases with no gene match: 0. The CDR3 spans 14 residues. The CDR3 region has the DNA TGTGCCAGCAGTGAAGGACAGGGGGCAGATACGCAGTATTTT. Translation: CASSEGQGADTQYF.

CDR3 nucleotides: TGTGCCAGCAGCCGTGGGGAGTACAACTATGGCTACACCTTC. The encoded protein is CASSRGEYNYGYTF. The rearrangement links TRBV5-4 to TRBJ1-2; the D is unclear. This CDR3 contains 14 residues. V gave up 4 bases and J gave up 2 bases, with 12 bases separating them. Germline V gene lookup returns CDR1 SGHNT and CDR2 YYREEE (reference sequence).

J is TRBJ1-1 and V is TRBV19; a possible D gene is TRBD1 (5 bases). Germline V lookup: CDR1 LNHDA, CDR2 SQIVND (reference sequence). The CDR3 sequence is 13 residues long. V was cut by 3 bases and J by 9 bases, with 14 bases left in between. The CDR3 sequence: CASSMVRGGKAFF. The CDR3, as DNA: TGTGCCAGTAGTATGGTGAGGGGAGGGAAAGCTTTCTTT.

The chain combines TRBV7-2 with TRBJ2-1; D is possibly TRBD1 or TRBD2 (5 bases each). The ends were cut back, 4 bases at V and 9 bases at J, with 16 bases in the middle. From germline, CDR1 is SGHTA and CDR2 FQGNSA. The CDR3 consists of 14 residues. In DNA form, the CDR3 reads TGTGCCAGCAGCTGGGGACGGGCCCGGGGTGAGCAGTTCTTC. This sequence encodes CASSWGRARGEQFF.

The chain is built from TRBV5-6 and TRBJ1-4; D ambiguous. Per germline, CDR1 SGHDT and CDR2 YYEEEE. Trimming stripped 0 bases from V and 5 bases from J, with 11 bases between. The CDR3 loop spans 15 amino acids. The CDR3 here is CASSLAETYNEKLFF. CDR3 coding DNA: TGTGCCAGCAGCTTGGCGGAGACATACAATGAAAAACTGTTTTTT.

The V gene is TRBV9, the J gene TRBJ2-7; D remains ambiguous. V was clipped by 1 base and J by 6 bases, with 14 bases between them. The V gene's germline CDR1 is SGDLS and CDR2 YYNGEE. This CDR3 region has 14 residues. The CDR3 sequence is CASSVNLGPGEQYF. CDR3 DNA: TGTGCCAGCAGCGTAAACCTAGGACCGGGCGAGCAGTACTTC.

The V call is TRBV7-9, the J call TRBJ1-2, with 10 bases that match TRBD1. This CDR3 is 18 amino acids long. Germline V lookup: CDR1 SEHNR, CDR2 FQNEAQ (reference sequence). V dropped 5 bases and J dropped 0; count of bases not matched to a gene: 12. Here the CDR3 reads CASSPFTLGTGANYGYTF. DNA of the CDR3: TGTGCCAGCAGCCCTTTTACATTGGGGACAGGGGCTAACTATGGCTACACCTTC.

CDR3 in DNA: TGTGCCAGCAGCGTCCTAGCGGGGGGCTACGAGCAGTACTTC. This gives the protein CASSVLAGGYEQYF. The chain employs TRBV9 and TRBJ2-7, with 11 positions matching TRBD2. This CDR3 has 14 amino acids. V trimming: 2 bases; J trimming: 3 bases; junction bases outside the gene matches: 1. Germline V gene sequence: CDR1 SGDLS, CDR2 YYNGEE.

The J gene is TRBJ2-1, the V gene TRBV28, with 10 bases matching TRBD1. The V gene's germline CDR1 is MDHEN and CDR2 SYDVKM. The CDR3 length is 15 residues. With 3 bases clipped from V and 7 bases from J, the junction kept 6 bases outside the gene matches. The CDR3 DNA is TGTGCCAGCAGTTTGGGGACAGGGGTCGTAAATGAGCAGTTCTTC. Protein: CASSLGTGVVNEQFF.

Remarks on this clone: The germline gene is not matched at one end of the junction; a read error may be the cause. The chain carries TRBV2 and TRBJ1-6; tentative D call: TRBD1 (5 bases). This CDR3 contains 12 residues. Germline lookup yields CDR1 SNHLY and CDR2 FYNNEI. The CDR3 reads CASSESPRVYHF. The DNA for the CDR3 is TGTGCCAGCAGTGAGAGTCCCAGGGTTTACCATTTT.

The chain has TRBV27 and TRBJ2-3; 7 positions match TRBD1. The CDR3 is 15 amino acids. V was pared by 8 bases and J by 11 bases, with 19 bases of the junction left unmatched. CDR1 MNHEY and CDR2 SMNVEV come from the germline V gene (reference sequence). This chain's CDR3 is CASRATGQSVQGQYF. The CDR3 DNA reads TGTGCCAGCCGCGCTACGGGACAGTCCGTTCAAGGGCAGTATTTT.

This rearrangement joins TRBV18 to TRBJ1-1; possibly TRBD1 for D (6 bases). Per germline, CDR1 KGHSH and CDR2 LQKENI. The CDR3 totals 17 residues. The germline V and J ends were trimmed by 3 bases and 0 bases, with 17 bases remaining between them. CDR3 sequence: CASSPASGGRLNTEAFF. For the CDR3, the DNA is TGTGCCAGCTCACCGGCTAGCGGGGGCAGACTGAACACTGAAGCTTTCTTT.

The rearrangement joins TRBV10-3 to TRBJ2-2, with TRBD1 matching over 8 bases. The CDR3 has 15 amino acids. CDR1 is ENHRY, CDR2 SYGVKD, per germline. Unmatched junction bases numbered 6, after V lost 9 bases and J lost 0 bases. As DNA, the CDR3 is TGTGCCATTGGGGGACAGGCCGCGAACACCGGGGAGCTGTTTTTT. Amino acid sequence: CAIGGQAANTGELFF.

V is TRBV11-2 and J is TRBJ1-6; tentatively, D is TRBD1 (6 bases). The V end lost 4 bases, the J end lost 6 bases, and 19 bases lay between the germline ends. The V gene's germline CDR1 is SGHAT and CDR2 FQNNGV. The CDR3 has 17 residues. CDR3 loop: CASSSSRQEGRNSPLHF. CDR3 bases: TGTGCCAGCAGCTCCAGCCGACAGGAGGGACGTAATTCACCCCTCCACTTT.